The rows below give T cell receptor beta chains drawn from one sample of a study of blood T cell repertoires in COVID-19. Sequencing used immunoSEQ multiplex PCR; TCRdb keeps in-frame clones, though not all of them. The sample includes more than 15,000 clones, 86% of them seen just once. Specimen: peripheral blood. These receptors were taken from a man aged 55-75 years with acute or convalescent COVID-19. Each CDR3 is given with its conserved first and last residue. Only part of the rows carry a size: once, few, many, or a class if the clone is expanded.

abundance	v_gene	j_gene	CDR3aa
-	TRBV7-2	TRBJ2-7	CASSLTTYEQYF
once	TRBV27	TRBJ1-5	CASSSDILTDQPQHF
-	TRBV7-8	TRBJ2-5	CASSLIRPWGAQRETQYF
-	TRBV6-5	TRBJ2-3	CASRYTDTQYF
-	TRBV21-1	TRBJ1-2	CASSLVTGVGYGYTF
-	TRBV15	TRBJ2-1	CATSGRQGLGNEQFF
-	TRBV10-3	TRBJ1-1	CAISPLSGEINTEAFF
-	TRBV19	TRBJ1-2	CASENRGLGGYTF
-	TRBV19	TRBJ1-1	CASKLMNTEAFF
-	TRBV6-6	TRBJ2-1	CASSYSGLAGQFF
-	TRBV30	TRBJ2-5	CACKLRGYQETQYF
-	TRBV3-1/TRBV3-2	TRBJ1-5	CASRGGDSNQPQHF
-	TRBV9	TRBJ2-1	CASSAGLGSYNEQFF
-	TRBV6-1	TRBJ2-2	CASSEAQARTTTGELFF
-	TRBV4-2	TRBJ1-2	CASSQGGTGPYGYTF
-	TRBV30	TRBJ2-1	CAWARDRGGSSYNEQFF
-	TRBV2	TRBJ2-3	CASSGGSGWTDTQYF
-	TRBV11-2	TRBJ1-2	CASSLDGGTGLGYTF
-	TRBV28	TRBJ2-7	CASSLTRGSSYEQYF
-	TRBV5-1	TRBJ1-1	CASSLGGTTDEAFF
-	TRBV24-1	TRBJ2-6	CATSPGTHPTLGANVLTF
-	TRBV19	TRBJ1-5	CASTPGQADNQPQHF
few	TRBV9	TRBJ2-3	CASSVQEPTDTQYF
-	TRBV5-1	TRBJ1-2	CASSAGQGGGGGYTF
-	TRBV29-1	TRBJ2-7	CSAARTGVDEQYF
-	TRBV3-1/TRBV3-2	TRBJ1-1	CASSQGTGGTEAFF
-	TRBV7-9	TRBJ1-2	CASSPILGGYTF
-	TRBV18	TRBJ2-3	CASSPAGGDNTQYF
-	TRBV4-2	TRBJ2-5	CASSQGTSGARDQETQYF
-	TRBV19	TRBJ1-5	CASSADRGQPQHF
-	TRBV5-8	TRBJ1-5	CASSLFFGTGDGQPQHF
-	TRBV28	TRBJ1-6	CASSLAGQGINSPLHF
-	TRBV24-1	TRBJ1-2	CATSDSGTGGLPNYGYTF
-	TRBV6-6	TRBJ1-3	CASSYWSSSGNTIYF
-	TRBV18	TRBJ2-1	CASSPGRDNEQFF
few	TRBV19	TRBJ1-5	CASSGGTFSVQPQHF
-	TRBV4-2	TRBJ2-3	CASSQESRPSDTQYF
-	TRBV6-2/TRBV6-3	TRBJ2-3	CASSYYGQGTDTQYF